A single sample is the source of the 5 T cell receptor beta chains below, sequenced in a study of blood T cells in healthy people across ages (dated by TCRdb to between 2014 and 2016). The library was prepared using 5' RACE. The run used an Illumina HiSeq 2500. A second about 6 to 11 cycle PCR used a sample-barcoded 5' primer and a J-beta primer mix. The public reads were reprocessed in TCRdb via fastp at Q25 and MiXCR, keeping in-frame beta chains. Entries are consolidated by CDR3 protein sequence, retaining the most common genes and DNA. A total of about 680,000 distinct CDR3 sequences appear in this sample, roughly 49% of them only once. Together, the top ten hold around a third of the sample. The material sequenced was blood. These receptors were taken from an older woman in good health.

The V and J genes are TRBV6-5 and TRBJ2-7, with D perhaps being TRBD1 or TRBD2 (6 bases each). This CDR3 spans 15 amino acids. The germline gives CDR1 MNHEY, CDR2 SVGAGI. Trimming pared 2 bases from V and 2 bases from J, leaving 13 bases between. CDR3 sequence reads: CASSYDWGAPYEQYF. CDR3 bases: TGTGCCAGCAGTTACGATTGGGGGGCTCCCTACGAGCAGTACTTC.

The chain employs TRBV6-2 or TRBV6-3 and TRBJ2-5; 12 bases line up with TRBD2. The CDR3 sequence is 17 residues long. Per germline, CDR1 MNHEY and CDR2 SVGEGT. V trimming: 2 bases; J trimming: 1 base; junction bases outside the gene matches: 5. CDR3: CASSYNRLAGAQETQYF. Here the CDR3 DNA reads TGTGCCAGCAGTTACAATCGACTAGCGGGAGCCCAAGAGACCCAGTACTTC.

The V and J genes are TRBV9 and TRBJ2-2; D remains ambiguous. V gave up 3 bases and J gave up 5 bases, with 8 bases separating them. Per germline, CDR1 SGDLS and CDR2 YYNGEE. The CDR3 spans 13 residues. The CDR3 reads CASSATDTGELFF. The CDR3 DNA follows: TGTGCCAGCAGCGCCACTGATACCGGGGAGCTGTTTTTT.

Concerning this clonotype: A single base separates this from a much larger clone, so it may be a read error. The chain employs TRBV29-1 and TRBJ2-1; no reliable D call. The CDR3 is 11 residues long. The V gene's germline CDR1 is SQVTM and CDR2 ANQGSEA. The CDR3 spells CSGEPDNEQFF. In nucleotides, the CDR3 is TGCAGCGGTGAACCTGACAATGAGCAGTTCTTC.

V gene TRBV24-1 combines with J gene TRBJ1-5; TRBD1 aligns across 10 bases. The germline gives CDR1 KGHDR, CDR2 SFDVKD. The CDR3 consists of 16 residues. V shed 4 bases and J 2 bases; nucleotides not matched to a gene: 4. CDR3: CATSEDRGVGNQPQHF. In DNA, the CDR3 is TGTGCCACCAGTGAGGACAGGGGGGTAGGCAATCAGCCCCAGCATTTT.